This paragraph covers one T cell receptor beta chain sequence. This sample is drawn from a study of technical replicates of blood from a handful of donors. CDR1 and CDR2 (germline): ENHRY, SYGVKD. The CDR3 runs 15 residues. V lost 2 bases, J lost 3 bases, and 5 bases stayed unmatched. Profiled with immunoSEQ multiplex PCR; TCRdb holds only in-frame clones, not every one. The sample records 75,000 to 90,000 clones, about 92% being singletons. The receptor was isolated from a human donor in good health. V usage is TRBV10-3 and J usage is TRBJ2-5, with TRBD1 matching 8 bases. Material for sequencing was T cells isolated from PBMCs. The CDR3 here is CAISEMTGVEETQYF. CDR3 DNA sequence: TGTGCCATCAGTGAGATGACAGGGGTGGAAGAGACCCAGTACTTC.